Listed below are T cell receptor beta chains from one sample, sequenced in a study of identical twins. TCRdb re-called the 5' RACE reads through MiXCR, storing one row per CDR3 protein. The data show roughly 720,000 distinct CDR3 sequences, with 15% to 20% seen just once and less than 15% held by the top ten. The data also belong to a second study, concerning T cells expressing NK-cell markers.

The specimen sequenced was PBMCs. The receptors originated from a young woman in good health. Both conserved end residues are part of each CDR3. The D gene is left open where the match is weak. Clone size is shown for a subset of rows, as once, few, many or a class of expanded clone.

-,TRBJ1-4,TRBV7-9,-,TGTGCCAGCAGCTTCCCCCGACGGAAACTGTTTTTT,CASSFPRRKLFF
-,TRBJ1-5,TRBV5-8,-,TGTGCCAGCAGAGATGGAGGGGTGTGGCAGCCCCAGCATTTT,CASRDGGVWQPQHF
-,TRBJ2-1,TRBV3-1,TRBD2,TGTGCCAGCAGGCAGACTAGCATGTCATCGGCTGAGCAGTTCTTC,CASRQTSMSSAEQFF
few,TRBJ2-1,TRBV6-6,-,TGTGCCAGCCTGGAGGTCAATGAGCAGTTCTTC,CASLEVNEQFF
few,TRBJ2-3,TRBV29-1,-,TGCAGCGTTGCGTTTCGAGCGGGTAAAAAAGGGATCATAAATACGCAGTATTTT,CSVAFRAGKKGIINTQYF
-,TRBJ2-1,TRBV12-3/TRBV12-4,TRBD2,TGTGCCAGCAGCCCTAGCGGGAGCCAGCGCAATGAGCAGTTCTTC,CASSPSGSQRNEQFF
-,TRBJ2-7,TRBV20-1,-,TGCAGTGCAAGCAGAGGGGCCCCATCCTACGAGCAGTACTTC,CSASRGAPSYEQYF
-,TRBJ1-1,TRBV20-1,TRBD1,TGCAGTGCTAGGCAGGGGGCGGGGATGCCTGAAGCTTTCTTT,CSARQGAGMPEAFF
-,TRBJ2-3,TRBV7-3,TRBD1,TGTGCCAGCACGACCCCGGGACAGGCGCAGTATTTT,CASTTPGQAQYF
many,TRBJ1-5,TRBV12-3/TRBV12-4,-,TGTGCCAGCAGTCTTGGCAGGGAAGGCCAGCCCCAGCATTTT,CASSLGREGQPQHF
-,TRBJ2-2,TRBV19,-,TGTGCCAGTAGAATCACAGGGCTAGTAGCCGGGGAGCTGTTTTTT,CASRITGLVAGELFF
-,TRBJ2-7,TRBV29-1,TRBD1,TGCAGCGTTTGGGACAGGCCCCAGGCCCCATACGAGCAGTACTTC,CSVWDRPQAPYEQYF
-,TRBJ2-1,TRBV5-1,-,TGCGCCAGCAGCTTTCGGGGGATGAATGAGCAGTTCTTC,CASSFRGMNEQFF
few,TRBJ2-3,TRBV5-6,TRBD2,TGTGCCAGCAGCTCGCCGGGACTAGCGGGGGCCCTAGGGCGGGATCCAGATACGCAGTATTTT,CASSSPGLAGALGRDPDTQYF
few,TRBJ1-2,TRBV12-3/TRBV12-4,TRBD1,TGTGCCATATCCCTTGAAGGGACAGGGAAAGGCTACACCTTC,CAISLEGTGKGYTF
-,TRBJ2-2,TRBV20-1,TRBD2,TGCAGTGCTAGTACGGGAGGGGGGACCGGGGAGCTGTTTTTT,CSASTGGGTGELFF
few,TRBJ2-3,TRBV15,-,TGTGCCACCAGCAAGCTAGCAGGTTCTCGGGATACGCAGTATTTT,CATSKLAGSRDTQYF
few,TRBJ2-7,TRBV7-9,TRBD2,TGTGCCAGCAGCCCCCTACTAGCGGGGGGGCCCTACGAGCAGTACTTC,CASSPLLAGGPYEQYF